This TCR beta chain originates from a study of T cell responses to AZD1222 COVID-19 vaccine. General study findings and limits: Reports indicate that nearly half of spike-specific TCRs are directed at unmutated variant regions.

The method was immunoSEQ multiplex PCR; TCRdb's version includes in-frame clones alone and lacks a portion of them. The top ten clones hold roughly 2% of a sample with some 130,000 clones, 70% to 90% of them seen once. The CDR3 is 14 residues long. Germline V gene lookup returns CDR1 LGHDT and CDR2 YNNKEL (reference sequence). V lost 1 base and J lost 5, with 11 bases in between. To note about this clone: Its target is unknown.

The receptor's source is an adult in good health. This chain links TRBV3-1 (or the pseudogene TRBV3-2) with TRBJ1-1; D gene unclear. The sequences come from peripheral blood, collected on day 0 of AZD1222 vaccination. The chain's CDR3 is CASSQVTGFTEAFF. Here the CDR3 DNA reads TGTGCCAGCAGCCAAGTCACTGGGTTTACTGAAGCTTTCTTT.